This TCR beta chain came from a study of cytomegalovirus exposure and HLA in healthy donors. Primers: 60 Vbeta forward and 13 Jbeta reverse. Method: immunoSEQ multiplex PCR; TCRdb's copy keeps in-frame clones and lacks some. The repertoire holds approximately 110,000 clones, under 85% seen once, with roughly 13% in the top ten. CDR1 is MGHRA and CDR2 is YSYEKL in the germline V gene. The CDR3 contains 16 residues. Deletions cut 0 bases from V and 4 bases from J, with 13 bases between. All donors participated as healthy donors of bone marrow. Material for sequencing was PBMCs. V usage is TRBV4-1 and J usage is TRBJ1-5; D uncertain. This receptor was obtained from a woman in her 40s in good health and CMV-seropositive. CDR3 in DNA: TGCGCCAGCAGCCAAGATGGAGGTTTACGGAATCAGCCCCAGCATTTT. It specifies CASSQDGGLRNQPQHF.